This entry lists 29 T cell receptor beta chains sequenced from one sample in a study of CXCR3-negative and CXCR3-positive naive CD8 T cells. 5' RACE with UMI labels generated the TRB cDNA libraries. TCRdb reprocessed the 5' RACE reads; each CDR3 protein has one entry and no DNA is given. This sample contains about 130,000 distinct CDR3 sequences. Sequenced: naive CXCR3- CD8+ T cells from blood. The subset is: CD45RO-CCR7+CD27+CD95- naive CD8+ T cells lacking CXCR3 (TNR3-). These receptor sequences come from a human donor in good health. Some clones in this sample may be carry-over from other donors' samples.

The chain couples TRBV5-1 to TRBJ2-1; TCRdb's D gene call, TRBD1, goes unchecked for lack of DNA. This CDR3 contains 15 residues. Germline V CDR1 and CDR2: SGHRS, YFSETQ. The CDR3 sequence is CASSTDSLSYNEQFF.

The chain is built from TRBV28 and TRBJ2-7; TCRdb selects TRBD1, and the lack of DNA leaves this call unchecked. CDR3 length equals 16 residues. The V gene's germline CDR1 is MDHEN and CDR2 SYDVKM. The CDR3 protein is CASSHLDRGSLYEQYF.

The CDR3 is CSVWGQGTSYEQYF. V is TRBV29-1 and J is TRBJ2-7; TCRdb's D call, TRBD1, is unchecked because there is no DNA. The length of the CDR3 is 14 residues. Germline CDR1 and CDR2: SQVTM and ANQGSEA.

The chain employs TRBV14 and TRBJ2-2; checking the TCRdb D call of TRBD1 is not possible without DNA. Germline CDR1 and CDR2: SGHDN and FVKESK. The CDR3 loop spans 14 amino acids. CDR3 sequence: CASSQVGPLGELFF.

The V gene is TRBV3-1, the J gene TRBJ2-5; TCRdb's assignment of TRBD1 cannot be checked, as there is no DNA. Germline CDR1 LGHDT, CDR2 YNNKEL (reference sequence). The CDR3 extends over 16 amino acids. CDR3: CASSQVRGGNQETQYF.

J is TRBJ2-1 and V is TRBV28. CDR3 length equals 13 residues. Per the germline V gene, CDR1 is MDHEN and CDR2 is SYDVKM. The CDR3 is CATREASYNEQFF.

This chain links TRBV7-6 with TRBJ1-5; TCRdb proposes TRBD1, but this gene call is untestable without DNA. The CDR3 extends over 15 amino acids. Per the germline V gene, CDR1 is SGHVS and CDR2 is FNYEAQ. This CDR3 is CASSLAGTSNQPQHF.

The CDR3 sequence is CSVGGGSYSEQYF. The V and J genes are TRBV29-1 and TRBJ2-7; TCRdb selects TRBD2, and the lack of DNA leaves this call unchecked. This CDR3 contains 13 residues. Per the germline V gene, CDR1 is SQVTM and CDR2 is ANQGSEA.

The chain joins TRBV29-1 to TRBJ2-7. The germline V gene has CDR1 SQVTM and CDR2 ANQGSEA. The CDR3 extends over 13 amino acids. This CDR3 reads CSVEDRGSYEQYF.

The chain has TRBV6-5 and TRBJ2-5; the TRBD1 assignment by TCRdb is unverifiable without DNA. CDR3 length: 18 amino acids. CDR1 and CDR2 from the germline V gene are MNHEY and SVGAGI. The chain's CDR3 is CASSYLGQGTRTEETQYF.

This chain links TRBV12-3 or TRBV12-4 with TRBJ2-1; as DNA is missing, the TRBD2 call by TCRdb cannot be tested. The CDR3 is 15 residues long. The CDR3 here is CASRQLAGYHNEQFF.

The chain links TRBV28 to TRBJ1-5; TCRdb's assignment of TRBD1 cannot be checked, as there is no DNA. The CDR3 extends over 16 amino acids. The germline CDR1 and CDR2 sequences are MDHEN and SYDVKM. The CDR3 loop reads CASSLFPQGVNQPQHF.

The chain uses TRBV2 and TRBJ2-1; TCRdb returns TRBD2, unconfirmable since there is no DNA. The CDR3 covers 16 residues. Germline V gives CDR1 SNHLY, CDR2 FYNNEI. CDR3 amino acids: CASSVHRAQRNNEQFF.

The gene calls are TRBV29-1 and TRBJ2-7; no DNA is available, so the TRBD2 call from TCRdb remains unchecked. CDR3 length: 13 residues. Looked up from germline, CDR1 is SQVTM and CDR2 is ANQGSEA. CDR3 in amino acids: CSVSSGRGYEQYF.

The chain combines TRBV7-6 with TRBJ2-7; TCRdb picks TRBD1, but there is no DNA to check that call. Germline V lookup: CDR1 SGHVS, CDR2 FNYEAQ. The CDR3 runs 14 residues. CDR3 loop: CASSLDRVLYEQYF.

The chain is built from TRBV20-1 and TRBJ2-3; TCRdb names TRBD2, which stays unverified in the absence of DNA. The length of the CDR3 is 17 residues. From germline, CDR1 is DFQATT and CDR2 SNEGSKA (reference sequence). The CDR3 loop is CSATGPTSGGITDTQYF.

The V gene is TRBV20-1, the J gene TRBJ2-5; TCRdb lists TRBD2, though no DNA is available to test this call. Germline lookup yields CDR1 DFQATT and CDR2 SNEGSKA (reference sequence). CDR3 length equals 18 residues. The CDR3 protein is CSAHHGAPSGGPQETQYF.

This rearrangement joins TRBV25-1 to TRBJ1-1; TCRdb picks TRBD1, but there is no DNA to check that call. The germline V gene encodes CDR1 MGHDK and CDR2 SYGVNS. This CDR3 comprises 16 residues. CDR3: CASTPVGDWKNTEAFF.

The chain carries TRBV15 and TRBJ2-5; TCRdb lists TRBD2, though no DNA is available to test this call. This CDR3 region has 13 residues. The germline gives CDR1 LNHNV, CDR2 YYDKDF (reference sequence). This CDR3 reads CATSRGREETQYF.

The chain uses TRBV29-1 and TRBJ1-2; TCRdb proposes TRBD1, but this gene call is untestable without DNA. Germline loops: CDR1 SQVTM, CDR2 ANQGSEA. The CDR3 consists of 16 residues. The CDR3 sequence is CSVVKEVEDSNYGYTF.

This chain links TRBV6-5 with TRBJ2-7. Germline lookup yields CDR1 MNHEY and CDR2 SVGAGI. The length of the CDR3 is 13 residues. This chain's CDR3 is CATRTADSYEQYF.

V and J are TRBV14 and TRBJ1-1; the TCRdb call, TRBD1, lacks DNA for checking. From germline, CDR1 is SGHDN and CDR2 FVKESK. This CDR3 comprises 15 residues. The chain's CDR3 is CASSQLGTGNTEAFF.

J is TRBJ2-1 and V is TRBV7-3. Germline CDR1 SGHTA, CDR2 FQGTGA. CDR3 size: 15 residues. CDR3 region: CASSLTASSYNEQFF. Supplemented by reference TRBV7-3 and TRBJ2-1, the full variable domain reads GAGVSQTPSNKVTEKGKYVELRCDPISGHTALYWYRQSLGQGPEFLIYFQGTGAADDSGLPNDRFFAVRPEGSVSTLKIQRTERGDSAVYLCASSLTASSYNEQFFGPGTRLTVL.

The V gene is TRBV12-3 or TRBV12-4, the J gene TRBJ1-2. This CDR3 spans 15 amino acids. The CDR3 sequence: CASTSGRTENYGYTF.

CDR3 sequence reads: CARRTPVGEQYF. The rearrangement joins TRBV2 to TRBJ2-7; with no DNA, the TCRdb D assignment of TRBD1 cannot be verified. Per the germline V gene, CDR1 is SNHLY and CDR2 is FYNNEI. CDR3 length equals 12 residues.

This chain links TRBV7-9 with TRBJ2-3. Germline V gene lookup returns CDR1 SEHNR and CDR2 FQNEAQ (reference sequence). The CDR3 consists of 13 residues. The CDR3 loop reads CASSFSDPDTQYF.

The chain carries TRBV7-8 and TRBJ1-1. This CDR3 is 12 amino acids long. Per germline, CDR1 SGHVS and CDR2 FQNEAQ. The CDR3 here is CASSFWDTEAFF.

This chain connects TRBV29-1 to TRBJ2-3; TCRdb proposes TRBD2, but this gene call is untestable without DNA. This CDR3 has 17 amino acids. Per the germline V gene, CDR1 is SQVTM and CDR2 is ANQGSEA. The CDR3 here is CSVQLMGEGLVTDTQYF.

This sequence joins TRBV19 and TRBJ2-7. CDR1 LNHDA and CDR2 SQIVND come from the germline V gene (reference sequence). This CDR3 region has 16 residues. The CDR3 is CASTSQAGESSYEQYF.